This T cell receptor beta chain was identified in a study of cytomegalovirus exposure and HLA in healthy donors. Study conclusions and caveats: The study designated 150 or so TCR beta chains cytomegalovirus-associated. Later analysis demonstrated an association between a missense DCLRE1C variant and TCR beta V- and J-gene trimming. Across donors, sequencing depth was assumed by presence/absence analyses to be roughly uniform.

13 Jbeta primers and 60 Vbeta primers were used for the PCR. The data were produced by immunoSEQ multiplex PCR, yet TCRdb's version contains in-frame clones alone and is incomplete. Altogether approximately 150,000 clones are present, roughly 80% being singletons, with the ten largest covering more than 4%. For this clone: Its antigen is currently unknown.

The CDR3 contains 15 residues. V lost 4 bases to trimming and J lost 4 bases; unmatched junction nucleotides: 7. Germline CDR1 and CDR2: SGHNT and YYREEE (reference sequence). Sequenced sample: PBMCs. V is TRBV5-4 and J is TRBJ2-2, with TRBD1 matching over 7 bases. The receptor comes from a woman aged 40 to 50 in good health and CMV-seropositive. CDR3 nucleotide sequence: TGTGCCAGCAGCGCCGGGACAGATCTCACCGGGGAGCTGTTTTTT. Translation gives CASSAGTDLTGELFF. The variable domain in full, with the rest retrieved from reference TRBV5-4 and TRBJ2-2, is ETGVTQSPTHLIKTRGQQVTLRCSSQSGHNTVSWYQQALGQGPQFIFQYYREEENGRGNFPPRFSGLQFPNYSSELNVNALELDDSALYLCASSAGTDLTGELFFGEGSRLTVL.